Listed below are T cell receptor beta chains from one sample, sequenced in a study of persistence of HIV-infected CD4 T cells. TCRdb's copy holds only in-frame clones and misses some; the assay was immunoSEQ multiplex PCR. The sample yields roughly 34,000 clones, 82% seen once. These TCRs' antigens remain unknown. This material consisted of CD4+ T cells sorted from PBMCs after approximately 20-hour stimulation, taken from a patient who received antiretroviral therapy. These receptor sequences come from an adult woman with HIV who was CMV-seropositive. Each CDR3 is given with its conserved first and last residue. Each record gives: clone size, V gene, J gene, D gene, CDR3 protein, CDR3 DNA. A D gene is named only where the DNA matches it firmly. Where a row states a size, it is once, few, many or the class of an expanded clone; other rows omit it.

clone size: -
V gene: TRBV28
J gene: TRBJ1-1
D gene: -
CDR3 protein: CASSLYAAGAPEAFF
CDR3 DNA: TGTGCCAGCAGTTTATACGCCGCGGGGGCGCCTGAAGCTTTCTTT

clone size: -
V gene: TRBV5-1
J gene: TRBJ1-1
D gene: TRBD1
CDR3 protein: CASSPQGAETEAFF
CDR3 DNA: TGCGCCAGCAGCCCGCAGGGGGCAGAGACTGAAGCTTTCTTT

clone size: -
V gene: TRBV11-3
J gene: TRBJ2-7
D gene: TRBD2
CDR3 protein: CASSLGRGGAYEQYF
CDR3 DNA: TGTGCCAGCAGCTTAGGACGCGGGGGGGCCTACGAGCAGTACTTC

clone size: -
V gene: TRBV7-2
J gene: TRBJ1-5
D gene: -
CDR3 protein: CASSSGAGGNQPQHF
CDR3 DNA: TGTGCCAGCAGCTCCGGGGCCGGGGGCAATCAGCCCCAGCATTTT

clone size: -
V gene: TRBV4-3
J gene: TRBJ1-6
D gene: -
CDR3 protein: CASSQDQPGPNYNSPLHF
CDR3 DNA: TGCGCCAGCAGCCAGGACCAGCCGGGACCCAACTATAATTCACCCCTCCACTTT

clone size: -
V gene: TRBV27
J gene: TRBJ1-2
D gene: TRBD1
CDR3 protein: CASSRDRDGYTF
CDR3 DNA: TGTGCCAGCAGTCGGGACAGGGATGGCTACACCTTC

clone size: few
V gene: TRBV5-5
J gene: TRBJ1-5
D gene: -
CDR3 protein: CASSRSDSNQPQHF
CDR3 DNA: TGTGCCAGCAGCCGGTCAGATAGCAATCAGCCCCAGCATTTT

clone size: -
V gene: TRBV19
J gene: TRBJ1-4
D gene: -
CDR3 protein: CASSMRTVNEKLFF
CDR3 DNA: TGTGCCAGTAGTATGCGGACAGTTAATGAAAAACTGTTTTTT

clone size: -
V gene: TRBV7-9
J gene: TRBJ2-1
D gene: TRBD2
CDR3 protein: CASSSTSGAGAYNEQFF
CDR3 DNA: TGTGCCAGCAGCTCGACTAGCGGGGCAGGGGCCTACAATGAGCAGTTCTTC

clone size: -
V gene: TRBV7-8
J gene: TRBJ2-7
D gene: -
CDR3 protein: CASSPMGVSSYEQYF
CDR3 DNA: TGTGCCAGCAGCCCCATGGGGGTCAGCTCCTACGAGCAGTACTTC

clone size: -
V gene: TRBV19
J gene: TRBJ1-1
D gene: -
CDR3 protein: CAARPGTLGGNTEAFF
CDR3 DNA: TGTGCCGCCCGACCGGGGACACTTGGGGGGAACACTGAAGCTTTCTTT

clone size: once
V gene: TRBV27
J gene: TRBJ1-4
D gene: TRBD1
CDR3 protein: CASSSFRQGAREKLFF
CDR3 DNA: TGTGCCAGCAGTTCTTTCCGACAGGGGGCGAGGGAAAAACTGTTTTTT

clone size: -
V gene: TRBV30
J gene: TRBJ2-3
D gene: -
CDR3 protein: CAWRKIGGSTDTQYF
CDR3 DNA: TGTGCCTGGAGAAAGATCGGCGGAAGCACAGATACGCAGTATTTT

clone size: -
V gene: TRBV2
J gene: TRBJ1-1
D gene: -
CDR3 protein: CASSAGSNTEAFF
CDR3 DNA: TGTGCCAGCAGTGCGGGGTCGAACACTGAAGCTTTCTTT

clone size: once
V gene: TRBV5-5
J gene: TRBJ1-5
D gene: -
CDR3 protein: CASSPDLNQPQHF
CDR3 DNA: TGTGCCAGCAGCCCGGATCTTAATCAGCCCCAGCATTTT

clone size: -
V gene: TRBV7-6
J gene: TRBJ2-1
D gene: TRBD1
CDR3 protein: CASSPSTGDSEQFF
CDR3 DNA: TGTGCCAGCAGCCCAAGTACAGGGGACAGTGAGCAGTTCTTC

clone size: -
V gene: TRBV5-4
J gene: TRBJ2-5
D gene: TRBD1
CDR3 protein: CASSLARAGGETQYF
CDR3 DNA: TGTGCCAGCAGCTTGGCCCGGGCAGGGGGCGAGACCCAGTACTTC

clone size: -
V gene: TRBV30
J gene: TRBJ2-1
D gene: TRBD1
CDR3 protein: CAWMGTDNEQFF
CDR3 DNA: TGTGCCTGGATGGGGACAGACAATGAGCAGTTCTTC

clone size: -
V gene: TRBV5-6
J gene: TRBJ1-2
D gene: TRBD1
CDR3 protein: CASSLAGRGRDDGYTF
CDR3 DNA: TGTGCCAGCAGCTTGGCGGGGAGGGGGCGCGACGATGGCTACACCTTC

clone size: -
V gene: TRBV9
J gene: TRBJ2-7
D gene: -
CDR3 protein: CASSVGLTVPYEQYF
CDR3 DNA: TGTGCCAGCAGCGTAGGATTGACAGTTCCCTACGAGCAGTACTTC

clone size: -
V gene: TRBV7-2
J gene: TRBJ2-7
D gene: TRBD2
CDR3 protein: CASSLRATSGVYEQYF
CDR3 DNA: TGTGCCAGCAGCTTAAGGGCTACTAGCGGGGTCTACGAGCAGTACTTC

clone size: -
V gene: TRBV7-2
J gene: TRBJ1-4
D gene: TRBD1
CDR3 protein: CASSLRYRGEKLFF
CDR3 DNA: TGTGCCAGCAGCTTAAGGTACAGGGGCGAAAAACTGTTTTTT

clone size: -
V gene: TRBV29-1
J gene: TRBJ1-1
D gene: -
CDR3 protein: CSVVGGASLGGTEAFF
CDR3 DNA: TGCAGCGTTGTGGGGGGGGCGAGTTTGGGAGGCACTGAAGCTTTCTTT

clone size: -
V gene: TRBV18
J gene: TRBJ1-2
D gene: -
CDR3 protein: CASSLNHPPAYTF
CDR3 DNA: TGTGCCAGCTCACTGAATCATCCCCCCGCCTACACCTTC

clone size: -
V gene: TRBV7-2
J gene: TRBJ1-1
D gene: -
CDR3 protein: CASSGFLNTEAFF
CDR3 DNA: TGTGCCAGCTCGGGCTTCCTGAACACTGAAGCTTTCTTT

clone size: few
V gene: TRBV6-5
J gene: TRBJ2-7
D gene: -
CDR3 protein: CASSYSGLSPEQYF
CDR3 DNA: TGTGCCAGCAGTTACTCTGGGCTATCTCCCGAGCAGTACTTC